Shown below are 20 T cell receptor beta chains from a single sample sequenced in a study of T cell responses to AZD1222 COVID-19 vaccine. Sequencing was performed with immunoSEQ multiplex PCR; in TCRdb, only in-frame clones are kept and a portion is missing. This sample has around 120,000 clones, with 70% to 90% found just once. Sequenced here: peripheral blood, sampled 28 days after the second AZD1222 dose. The receptors were gathered from an adult who received the AZD1222 COVID-19 vaccine.

V gene TRBV5-1 combines with J gene TRBJ2-1, with TRBD2 matching over 10 bases. The CDR3 covers 15 residues. V lost 0 bases, J lost 7 bases, and 4 bases stayed unmatched. CDR1 is SGHRS and CDR2 is YFSETQ in the germline V gene. The CDR3, as DNA: TGCGCCAGCAGCTTGGGCCTAGCGGGAGTGAATGAGCAGTTCTTC. This sequence encodes CASSLGLAGVNEQFF.

The chain is built from TRBV6-5 and TRBJ1-2; D remains unclear. From germline, CDR1 is MNHEY and CDR2 SVGAGI. V was shortened by 6 bases and J by 4 bases, with 9 bases between the two germline ends. The CDR3 consists of 12 residues. CDR3 DNA: TGTGCCAGCAGCCTACTACTCTATGGCTACACCTTC. Translated, it gives CASSLLLYGYTF.

This sequence joins TRBV5-5 and TRBJ2-7; the D gene could be TRBD1 or TRBD2 (5 bases each). Trimming removed 1 base at V and 5 bases at J, with 7 bases between. The germline V gene encodes CDR1 SGHKS and CDR2 YYEKEE (reference sequence). This CDR3 comprises 12 residues. In DNA form, the CDR3 reads TGTGCCAGCAGCTTGCGAGGGGACGAGCAGTACTTC. As protein: CASSLRGDEQYF.

The chain combines TRBV28 with TRBJ2-7; 8 bases agree with TRBD1. The germline CDR1 and CDR2 sequences are MDHEN and SYDVKM. The CDR3 runs to 14 residues. J was trimmed by 3 bases and V by 6 bases; bases with no gene match: 7. The CDR3 DNA is TGTGCCAGCAGCACCCGACAGGGGATCTACGAGCAGTACTTC. Amino acids: CASSTRQGIYEQYF. The whole variable domain, filled in from reference TRBV28 and TRBJ2-7, reads DVKVTQSSRYLVKRTGEKVFLECVQDMDHENMFWYRQDPGLGLRLIYFSYDVKMKEKGDIPEGYSVSREKKERFSLILESASTNQTSMYLCASSTRQGIYEQYFGPGTRLTVT.

The rearrangement joins TRBV12-3 or TRBV12-4 to TRBJ1-2; 9 bases are a match to TRBD1. CDR3 size: 13 residues. V shed 5 bases and J 5 bases; nucleotides not matched to a gene: 3. This CDR3 is CASSRTGVYGYTF. For the CDR3, the DNA is TGTGCCAGCAGTCGGACAGGGGTTTATGGCTACACCTTC.

In DNA form, the CDR3 reads TGCGCCAGCAGCCCTGAGGGGTCGGGGAGAGGTGAAAAACTGTTTTTT. Translated: CASSPEGSGRGEKLFF. V is TRBV5-1 and J is TRBJ1-4, with D perhaps TRBD1 (5 bases). Trimming took 4 bases from V and 7 from J, leaving 20 bases between them. This CDR3 region has 16 residues. Germline CDR1 SGHRS, CDR2 YFSETQ.

The chain combines TRBV2 with TRBJ1-2, with no clear D. Trimming removed 4 bases at V and 7 bases at J, with 7 bases between. CDR1 and CDR2 from the germline V gene are SNHLY and FYNNEI. This CDR3 is 11 amino acids long. In nucleotides, the CDR3 is TGTGCCAGCAGTGGAGTACGTGGCTACACCTTC. This gives the protein CASSGVRGYTF.

CDR3 residues: CATSEGGNYGYTF. The CDR3 nucleotides read TGTGCCACCAGTGAAGGAGGGAACTATGGCTACACCTTC. The chain is built from TRBV24-1 and TRBJ1-2; the D is unclear. Trimming stripped 4 bases from V and 2 bases from J, with 7 bases between. There are 13 residues in the CDR3. The germline V gene has CDR1 KGHDR and CDR2 SFDVKD.

This clone was observed a single time. The chain employs TRBV19 and TRBJ1-1, with D possibly TRBD1 on 6 matching bases. The V and J ends lost 6 bases and 5 bases respectively, with 22 bases between them. Germline V gives CDR1 LNHDA, CDR2 SQIVND (reference sequence). The length of the CDR3 is 16 residues. This CDR3 is CASSLSWAGGRTEAFF. For the CDR3, the DNA is TGTGCCAGTAGCCTATCCTGGGCGGGGGGCCGTACTGAAGCTTTCTTT.

V gene TRBV5-6 combines with J gene TRBJ2-7; a possible D gene is TRBD1 (6 bases). The CDR3 covers 14 residues. Trimming cost V 5 bases and J 4 bases, with 16 bases left between them. Per the germline V gene, CDR1 is SGHDT and CDR2 is YYEEEE. The CDR3 region is CASSQLQGKYEQYF. In nucleotides, the CDR3 is TGTGCCAGCAGTCAATTACAGGGTAAATACGAGCAGTACTTC.

This clone was picked up one time. The rearrangement joins TRBV6-2 or TRBV6-3 to TRBJ1-5, with D unresolved. There are 13 residues in the CDR3. From germline, CDR1 is MNHEY and CDR2 SVGEGT. V was trimmed by 2 bases and J by 2 bases, leaving 4 bases between them. The CDR3 region is CASSYIGNQPQHF. The CDR3 DNA follows: TGTGCCAGCAGTTACATCGGCAATCAGCCCCAGCATTTT.

This chain joins TRBV7-9 and TRBJ1-3; 9 positions agree with TRBD1. CDR3 length: 16 amino acids. The J segment lost 0 bases and the V segment lost 6 bases, leaving 6 bases of the junction unmatched. Germline V gives CDR1 SEHNR, CDR2 FQNEAQ (reference sequence). The CDR3 region is CASRTTGGSSGNTIYF. The CDR3 nucleotides are TGTGCCAGCAGAACCACAGGGGGCAGCTCTGGAAACACCATATATTTT.

This chain links TRBV28 with TRBJ2-5; 10 bases map to TRBD2. From germline, CDR1 is MDHEN and CDR2 SYDVKM. There are 17 residues in the CDR3. J was trimmed by 1 base and V by 2 bases; bases with no gene match: 7. The CDR3 loop reads CASSLQGLADTQETQYF. As DNA, the CDR3 is TGTGCCAGCAGTTTACAAGGACTAGCGGATACCCAAGAGACCCAGTACTTC.

The chain has TRBV21-1 and TRBJ2-1; TRBD1, the D gene given by the table, was not confirmed from the DNA. TRBV21-1 is annotated as a pseudogene. This CDR3 contains 19 residues. The CDR3 loop reads CASSKAVGHSSLSYNEQFF. The CDR3 region has the DNA TGTGCCAGCAGCAAAGCTGTCGGACACAGTTCCCTCTCCTACAATGAGCAGTTCTTC.

The J gene is TRBJ2-3, the V gene TRBV23-1; TRBD1 agrees at 8 bases. TRBV23-1 is flagged as an ORF with uncertain function. The CDR3 has 18 amino acids. The junction had 14 bases not matched to a gene; V was cut back by 4 bases and J by 2 bases. CDR3 DNA sequence: TGCGCCAGCAGTCCAAACCGACAGGGGATATTTCCCACAGATACGCAGTATTTT. The encoded protein is CASSPNRQGIFPTDTQYF.

The V gene is TRBV4-3, the J gene TRBJ1-3, with TRBD1 identical over 8 bases. The CDR3 is 15 residues long. Germline V gene data show CDR1 as LGHNA and CDR2 as YSLEER. Trimming cost V 4 bases and J 6 bases; bases outside gene matches: 8. As DNA, the CDR3 is TGCGCCAGCAGCCTCCTAACAGGGGGGGAAAACACCATATATTTT. Amino acid sequence: CASSLLTGGENTIYF.

The chain recombines TRBV7-9 with TRBJ2-7; 11 bases match TRBD1. The CDR3 length is 14 residues. J was trimmed by 6 bases and V by 3 bases; bases with no gene match: 4. Germline V gene lookup returns CDR1 SEHNR and CDR2 FQNEAQ (reference sequence). The CDR3 loop reads CASSLVGQGGEQYF. For the CDR3, the DNA is TGTGCCAGCAGCTTGGTGGGACAGGGGGGCGAGCAGTACTTC.

The genes are TRBV19 and TRBJ1-5, with D possibly matching TRBD1 (5 bases). Germline V lookup: CDR1 LNHDA, CDR2 SQIVND (reference sequence). The CDR3 is 15 residues long. Between the trimmed V and J ends, which lost 3 bases and 5 bases, there was a span of 14 bases. Here the CDR3 DNA reads TGTGCCAGTAGTATCATATCCTCGGGGGATCAGCCCCAGCATTTT. This encodes CASSIISSGDQPQHF.

The chain recombines TRBV20-1 with TRBJ1-2; no definite D call. This CDR3 is built from 10 residues. V lost 3 bases to trimming and J lost 7 bases, with 6 bases between them. From germline, CDR1 is DFQATT and CDR2 SNEGSKA (reference sequence). CDR3 residues: CSARLAGYTF. DNA of the CDR3: TGCAGTGCTAGGTTGGCTGGCTACACCTTC.

The chain uses TRBV2 and TRBJ1-1; 10 bases align to TRBD1. V shed 7 bases and J 5 bases; nucleotides not matched to a gene: 4. Germline CDR1 is SNHLY and CDR2 is FYNNEI. The CDR3 contains 13 residues. This chain's CDR3 is CASNRQGATEAFF. The CDR3 nucleotides are TGTGCCAGCAACCGACAGGGGGCGACTGAAGCTTTCTTT.